The clone carrying this T cell receptor beta chain was seen only a few times. Antigen specificity is unknown. PBMCs were sourced from approximately 10 ml fresh peripheral blood. Template material for amplifying TCR beta CDR3 regions consisted of RNA transcripts. First-round RT-PCR of the TCR CDR3 relied on the HTBI primer set. TCRdb re-derived calls from the multiplex PCR reads in MiXCR, one entry per CDR3 protein. The table includes under 300,000 distinct CDR3 sequences, over 20% detected once. This sample is part of a study of T cells in Graves' hyperthyroidism and ophthalmopathy. Across the study: Upon initial diagnosis and before any treatment, peripheral blood was collected.

Study conclusions and caveats: The model predicted ophthalmopathy a median roughly six months before onset.

Specimen: blood. The clonotype was recovered from a man aged 30 to 39 with Graves' ophthalmopathy.

CDR3: CSARDRSLNTQYF. CDR3 bases: TGCAGTGCTAGAGATAGAAGTTTGAATACGCAGTATTTT. The chain combines TRBV20-1 with TRBJ2-3; no clear D. Germline-derived CDR1 and CDR2 are DFQATT and SNEGSKA (reference sequence). The CDR3 extends over 13 amino acids. V was cut by 0 bases and J by 7 bases, with 11 bases left in between.